The clone carrying this TCR beta chain has only a few counts. These data are taken from a study of regulatory T cells in long-lasting Graves disease. Stated time point: newly diagnosed GD, antithyroid drugs for less than 3 months. From RNA extracted from PBMCs, the TCR library was made. Library construction for TCR beta used iRepertoire HTBI primers and Arm-PCR of CDR3 regions. TCRdb redid the calling of the multiplex PCR reads with MiXCR, one entry per CDR3 protein. The repertoire holds a few hundred thousand distinct CDR3 sequences, with around 11% as singletons. This CDR3 has 16 amino acids. Per germline, CDR1 MGHRA and CDR2 YSYEKL. J gave up 11 bases and V 0 bases, and 11 bases lay outside the gene matches. These data are also associated with another study on T cells in Graves' hyperthyroidism and ophthalmopathy.

The sequence was obtained from a woman between 18 and 29 years old with Graves disease. The gene calls are TRBV4-1 and TRBJ2-7; 12 bases match TRBD2. Sequencing was performed on peripheral blood mononuclear cells (PBMCs), taken at new diagnosis, from a patient treated with antithyroid drugs. CDR3 loop: CASSQEFLAGGRREYF. DNA of the CDR3: TGCGCCAGCAGCCAAGAATTCCTAGCGGGAGGGCGGCGGGAGTACTTC.